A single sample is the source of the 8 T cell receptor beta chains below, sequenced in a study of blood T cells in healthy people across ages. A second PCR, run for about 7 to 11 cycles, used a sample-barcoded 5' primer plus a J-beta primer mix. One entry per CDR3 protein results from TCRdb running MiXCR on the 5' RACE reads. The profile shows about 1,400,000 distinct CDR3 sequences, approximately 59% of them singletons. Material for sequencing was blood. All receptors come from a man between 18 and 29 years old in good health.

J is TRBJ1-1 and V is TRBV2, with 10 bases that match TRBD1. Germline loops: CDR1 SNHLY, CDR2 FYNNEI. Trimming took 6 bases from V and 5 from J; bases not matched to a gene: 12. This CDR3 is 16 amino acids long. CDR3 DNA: TGTGCCAGCAGCCAGGGGACAGGGGCATCGGTTACTGAAGCTTTCTTT. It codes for CASSQGTGASVTEAFF.

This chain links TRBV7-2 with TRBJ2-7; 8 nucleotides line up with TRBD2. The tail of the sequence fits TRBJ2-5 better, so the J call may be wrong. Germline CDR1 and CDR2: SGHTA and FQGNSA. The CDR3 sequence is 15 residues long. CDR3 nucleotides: TGTGCCAGCAGACCTCTTAGCGGGGAAGGAGAGACCCAGTACTTC. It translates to CASRPLSGEGETQYF.

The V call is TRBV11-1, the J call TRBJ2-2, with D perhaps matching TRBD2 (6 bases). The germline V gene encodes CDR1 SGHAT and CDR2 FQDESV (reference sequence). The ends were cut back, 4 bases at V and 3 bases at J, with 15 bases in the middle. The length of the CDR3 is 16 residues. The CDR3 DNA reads TGTGCCAGCAGCTCTAGGGGAGGCAGATACACCGGGGAGCTGTTTTTT. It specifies CASSSRGGRYTGELFF. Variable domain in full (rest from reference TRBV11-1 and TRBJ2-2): EAEVAQSPRYKITEKSQAVAFWCDPISGHATLYWYRQILGQGPELLVQFQDESVVDDSQLPKDRFSAERLKGVDSTLKIQPAELGDSAMYLCASSSRGGRYTGELFFGEGSRLTVL.

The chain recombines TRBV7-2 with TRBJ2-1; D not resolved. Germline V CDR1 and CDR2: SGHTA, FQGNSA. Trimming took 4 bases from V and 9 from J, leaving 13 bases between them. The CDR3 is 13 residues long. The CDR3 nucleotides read TGTGCCAGCAGCTCGAACGGCTTGCCTGAGCAGTTCTTC. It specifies CASSSNGLPEQFF.

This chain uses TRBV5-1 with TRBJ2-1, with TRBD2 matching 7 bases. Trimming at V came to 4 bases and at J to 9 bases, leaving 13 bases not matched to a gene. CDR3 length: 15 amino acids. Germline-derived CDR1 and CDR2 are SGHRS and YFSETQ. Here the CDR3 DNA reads TGCGCCAGCAGCAGCGAAGGGACTACTCTAAGTGAGCAGTTCTTC. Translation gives CASSSEGTTLSEQFF.

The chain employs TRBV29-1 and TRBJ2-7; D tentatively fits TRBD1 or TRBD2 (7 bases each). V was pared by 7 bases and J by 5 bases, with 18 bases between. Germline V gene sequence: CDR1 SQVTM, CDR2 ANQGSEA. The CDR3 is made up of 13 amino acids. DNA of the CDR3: TGCAGCGCCGTCAGGGGGGGAGGGAACGAGCAGTACTTC. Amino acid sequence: CSAVRGGGNEQYF.

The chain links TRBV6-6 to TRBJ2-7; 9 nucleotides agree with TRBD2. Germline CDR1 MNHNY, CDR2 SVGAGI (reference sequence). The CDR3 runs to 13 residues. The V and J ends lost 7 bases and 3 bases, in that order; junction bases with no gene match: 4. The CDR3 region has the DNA TGTGCCAGCACACGAGCGGGGGGCTACGAGCAGTACTTC. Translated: CASTRAGGYEQYF.

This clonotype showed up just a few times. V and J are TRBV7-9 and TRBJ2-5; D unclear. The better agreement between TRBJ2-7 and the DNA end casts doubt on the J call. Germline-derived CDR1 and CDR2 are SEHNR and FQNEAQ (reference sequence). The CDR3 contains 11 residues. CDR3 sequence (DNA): TGTGCCAGCAGCTTTGAGGACGAGCAGTACTTC. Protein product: CASSFEDEQYF.